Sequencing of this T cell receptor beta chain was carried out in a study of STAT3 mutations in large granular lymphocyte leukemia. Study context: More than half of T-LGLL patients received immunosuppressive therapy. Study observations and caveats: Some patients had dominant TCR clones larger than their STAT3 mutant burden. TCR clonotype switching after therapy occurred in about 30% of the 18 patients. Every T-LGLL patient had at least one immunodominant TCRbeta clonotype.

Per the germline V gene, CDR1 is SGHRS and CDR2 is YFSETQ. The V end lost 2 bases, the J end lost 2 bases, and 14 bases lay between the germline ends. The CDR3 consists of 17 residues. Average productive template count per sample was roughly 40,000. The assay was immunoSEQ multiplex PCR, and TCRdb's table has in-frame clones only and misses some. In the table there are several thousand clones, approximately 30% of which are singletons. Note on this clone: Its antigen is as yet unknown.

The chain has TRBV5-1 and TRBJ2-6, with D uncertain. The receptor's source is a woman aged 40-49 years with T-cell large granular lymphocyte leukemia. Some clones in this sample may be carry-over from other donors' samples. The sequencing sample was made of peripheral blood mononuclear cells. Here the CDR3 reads CASSLELLPTGANVLTF. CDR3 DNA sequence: TGCGCCAGCAGCTTAGAACTCCTACCCACTGGGGCCAACGTCCTGACTTTC.